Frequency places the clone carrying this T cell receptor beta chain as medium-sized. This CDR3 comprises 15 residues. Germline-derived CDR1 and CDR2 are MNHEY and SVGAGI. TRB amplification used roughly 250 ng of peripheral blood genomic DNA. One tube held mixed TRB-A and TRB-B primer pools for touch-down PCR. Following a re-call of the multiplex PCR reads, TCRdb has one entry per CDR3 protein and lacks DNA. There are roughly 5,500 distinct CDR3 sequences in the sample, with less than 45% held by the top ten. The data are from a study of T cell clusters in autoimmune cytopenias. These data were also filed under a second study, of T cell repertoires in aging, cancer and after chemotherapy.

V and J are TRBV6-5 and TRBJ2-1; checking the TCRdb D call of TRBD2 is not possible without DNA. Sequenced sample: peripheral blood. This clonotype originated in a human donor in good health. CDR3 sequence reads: CASSYSFVANNEQFF.